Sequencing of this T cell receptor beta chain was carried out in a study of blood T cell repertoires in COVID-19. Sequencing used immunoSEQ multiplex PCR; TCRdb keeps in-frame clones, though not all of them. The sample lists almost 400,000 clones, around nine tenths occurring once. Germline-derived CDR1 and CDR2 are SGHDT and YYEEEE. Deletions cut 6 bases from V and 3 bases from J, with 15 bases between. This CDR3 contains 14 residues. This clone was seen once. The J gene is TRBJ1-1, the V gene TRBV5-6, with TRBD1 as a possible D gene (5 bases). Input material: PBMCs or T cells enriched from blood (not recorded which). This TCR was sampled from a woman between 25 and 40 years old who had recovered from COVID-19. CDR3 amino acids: CASNRDGGYTEAFF. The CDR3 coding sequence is TGTGCCAGCAACCGGGACGGAGGGTACACTGAAGCTTTCTTT.